Sequencing of this T cell receptor (beta chain) was carried out in a study of blood T cell repertoires in COVID-19 (dated by TCRdb to 2018 to 2021). Study-level background: Collaborator samples came from the United States, Italy and Spain and covered acute and convalescent phases of COVID-19. The material from the prospective study consisted of cDNA or gDNA derived from T cells, B-cell-depleted T cells, or PBMCs. Deeply sampled blood TCRbeta repertoires from subjects exposed to, actively infected with, or recovered from COVID-19 were included in the dataset. The repertoires were made available in a free public database intended to serve as a resource for research on the immune response to SARS-CoV-2. The samples were drawn from two sources: the first 160 participants of the ongoing ImmuneRACE study, and 950 to 1,500 subjects contributed by 6 global collaborators. Sample metadata almost always included a de-identified subject ID, COVID-19 status, age in years and sex. HLA class I and class II types, where available, came from metadata supplied by the sample provider rather than from assay-based typing.

Findings and caveats that apply to the study as a whole: The amount of clinical and demographic metadata varied by source and participant and was provided uncurated.

The germline V gene supplies CDR1 SGHRS and CDR2 YFSETQ. Compared with germline, V lacks 4 bases and J lacks 6 bases; bases without a gene match: 6. The CDR3 numbers 14 residues from cysteine through phenylalanine. Only the CDR3 DNA stays, 42 bases, in frame from base 1. TCRbeta CDR3 regions were amplified from genomic DNA by means of the immunoSEQ Assay, a bias-controlled multiplex PCR. Regarding the original processing steps: Nucleated cell counts per sample were estimated from amplification of reference gene primers within the assay. To quantify the absolute abundance of each unique TCRbeta CDR3 rearrangement, sequence reads were collapsed and filtered. For each sample, productive Simpson clonality was calculated as the square root of Simpson's diversity index over productive rearrangements. The table comes from immuneACCESS by way of TCRdb, which keeps in-frame sequences with V and J called. Part of the clones is missing from these tables; in studies checked, under half for an unresolved V gene and the rest for unknown reasons. V, J and clone size reflect that table, while D and trimming were determined from the DNA. For this sample the table gives roughly 52,000 clones, of which more than 75% were detected only once. Under 5% of the sample is taken by the ten largest.

A remark on this clone: Its antigen remains undetermined. No base-level quality is on record; no much larger clone is a single base apart.

Whole blood was collected in K2EDTA tubes by collaborating institutions according to the institutions' own protocols. For TCRbeta analysis, collaborators shipped samples in one of three forms: frozen whole blood, isolated PBMCs, or DNA extracted from either of those sample types. The chain is assembled from TRBV5-1 and TRBJ1-1; 10 nucleotides in the junction match TRBD1. Sequenced material: peripheral blood. The source of this sequence is a man aged 45-65 years with acute or convalescent COVID-19. In nucleotide form, the sequence is TGCGCCAGCAGCGGACGGACAGGGGGACCTGAAGCTTTCTTT. Translated, it reads CASSGRTGGPEAFF.